Presented here are 11 T cell receptor beta chains from one specimen sequenced in a study of cytomegalovirus exposure and HLA in healthy donors. With 60 Vbeta and 13 Jbeta primers, the PCR was carried out. The table came from immunoSEQ multiplex PCR; TCRdb's copy has only in-frame clones and leaves some out. Among about 77,000 clones listed, roughly four fifths were seen once. Sequencing was performed on PBMCs. These receptors originate from a man in his forties in good health and CMV-seronegative.

This CDR3 reads CASSLRTSGSTYEQYF. The CDR3 bases are TGTGCCAGCAGCCTTAGGACTAGCGGGAGTACCTACGAGCAGTACTTC. V gene TRBV7-3 combines with J gene TRBJ2-7; 13 bases align to TRBD2. Germline lookup yields CDR1 SGHTA and CDR2 FQGTGA. The CDR3 extends over 16 amino acids. Germline trimming cut 5 bases from V and 2 bases from J; bases unmatched to any gene: 6.

The rearrangement uses TRBV6-6 and TRBJ2-2; 8 bases align to TRBD2. In germline, CDR1 is MNHNY, CDR2 SVGAGI (reference sequence). The CDR3 length is 15 residues. V shed 7 bases and J 4 bases; nucleotides not matched to a gene: 8. The CDR3 spells CASNQRELGTGELFF. The CDR3 coding sequence is TGTGCCAGCAATCAGCGGGAGTTAGGCACCGGGGAGCTGTTTTTT.

The rearrangement joins TRBV30 to TRBJ1-5, with 8 bases aligning to TRBD1. The CDR3 contains 15 residues. With V trimmed by 3 bases and J by 1 base, 5 bases remained unmatched. Per the germline V gene, CDR1 is GTSNPN and CDR2 is SVGIG (reference sequence). This CDR3 is CAWRDRDRSNQPQHF. CDR3 DNA sequence: TGTGCCTGGAGGGACAGGGACCGGAGCAATCAGCCCCAGCATTTT.

The genes are TRBV28 and TRBJ1-2, with 8 bases aligning to TRBD1. The germline gives CDR1 MDHEN, CDR2 SYDVKM. J was trimmed by 6 bases and V by 6 bases; bases with no gene match: 15. The CDR3 contains 16 residues. CDR3 residues: CASRPVGQGNFDGYTF. The CDR3 DNA is TGTGCCAGCAGACCCGTCGGACAGGGAAATTTTGATGGCTACACCTTC.

J is TRBJ2-5 and V is TRBV5-1; the D gene is possibly TRBD2 (6 bases). The CDR3 covers 16 residues. From germline, CDR1 is SGHRS and CDR2 YFSETQ. V was trimmed by 0 bases and J by 4 bases, leaving 16 bases between them. This chain's CDR3 is CASSLAVGRSPETQYF. In DNA form, the CDR3 reads TGCGCCAGCAGCTTGGCGGTAGGGAGGTCTCCAGAGACCCAGTACTTC.

This chain uses TRBV7-9 with TRBJ1-2; 7 bases align to TRBD1. The CDR3 totals 14 residues. Trimming took 5 bases from V and 2 from J; bases not matched to a gene: 5. CDR1 SEHNR and CDR2 FQNEAQ come from the germline V gene (reference sequence). CDR3: CASSTGTVNYGYTF. The CDR3 DNA is TGTGCCAGCAGCACCGGGACAGTGAACTATGGCTACACCTTC.

This chain connects TRBV29-1 to TRBJ1-5; D is unclear. CDR1 and CDR2 (germline): SQVTM, ANQGSEA. The CDR3 has 13 residues. Trimming cost V 0 bases and J 4 bases, with 7 bases left between them. The CDR3 region has the DNA TGCAGCGTTGAAGAGGGAGGAAATCAGCCCCAGCATTTT. Amino acid sequence: CSVEEGGNQPQHF.

The sample holds one count of this clone. V is TRBV4-3 and J is TRBJ2-5; 10 positions agree with TRBD2. The CDR3 extends over 15 amino acids. Germline values: CDR1 LGHNA, CDR2 YSLEER. V lost 4 bases to trimming and J lost 4 bases; unmatched junction nucleotides: 6. The CDR3: CASSPTASGGETQYF. DNA for the CDR3: TGCGCCAGCAGCCCCACGGCTAGCGGGGGAGAGACCCAGTACTTC.

The chain joins TRBV2 to TRBJ2-2, with unresolved D. The V gene lost 2 bases and the J gene lost 4 bases, with 11 bases spanning the gap. Germline CDR1 reads SNHLY; CDR2 reads FYNNEI. The CDR3 has 15 residues. As DNA, the CDR3 is TGTGCCAGCAGTGAAAGGTCCACTACCACCGGGGAGCTGTTTTTT. Its protein product is CASSERSTTTGELFF.

The chain employs TRBV19 and TRBJ1-3; the match to TRBD1 covers 7 bases. From germline, CDR1 is LNHDA and CDR2 SQIVND (reference sequence). The CDR3 has 15 amino acids. Trimming took 9 bases from V and 4 from J; bases not matched to a gene: 12. The CDR3 region has the DNA TGTGCCAGCGGACAGGTCCTTTCCGCAGGAAACACCATATATTTT. This translates into CASGQVLSAGNTIYF.

The chain combines TRBV6-5 with TRBJ2-7; D gene uncertain. V lost 3 bases and J lost 7, with 7 bases in between. CDR1 and CDR2 from the germline V gene are MNHEY and SVGAGI. CDR3 length equals 11 residues. In nucleotides, the CDR3 is TGTGCCAGCAGTTATCTGGCTGAGCAGTACTTC. It yields the protein CASSYLAEQYF.